The next 24 T cell receptor beta chains were all read from a single sample in a study of blood T cells in healthy people across ages. A sample-barcoded 5' primer and a J-beta primer mix were used in a second PCR of about 7 to 12 cycles. TCRdb analysed the 5' RACE reads with MiXCR anew, one entry per CDR3 protein. The sample has over 1.5 million distinct CDR3 sequences; about 49% are singletons. Specimen: blood. All receptors derive from a woman aged 40 to 50 in good health.

A remark on this clonotype: This may stem from a read error, because a much larger clone lies one nucleotide away. This chain uses TRBV4-3 with TRBJ2-3, with 12 bases fitting TRBD2. Germline V gene sequence: CDR1 LGHNA, CDR2 YSLEER. The CDR3 runs to 16 residues. Written as DNA, the CDR3 is TGCGTCAGCAGCTTTTCTAGCGGGGGGGGGCCAGATACGCAGTATTTT. Translating gives CVSSFSSGGGPDTQYF.

The chain is built from TRBV6-6 and TRBJ2-7, with 13 bases aligning to TRBD2. The CDR3 runs 16 residues. After removal of 4 bases from V and 4 bases from J, the junction contained 7 bases not matched to a gene. Per the germline V gene, CDR1 is MNHNY and CDR2 is SVGAGI (reference sequence). CDR3 nucleotide sequence: TGTGCCAGCAGTTCCCCTGGACTAGCGGGGGTATACGAGCAGTACTTC. Translated, it gives CASSSPGLAGVYEQYF.

The chain combines TRBV28 with TRBJ1-4, with D possibly matching TRBD1 (6 bases). This CDR3 is built from 13 residues. Germline assignment: CDR1 MDHEN and CDR2 SYDVKM. The germline V and J ends were trimmed by 7 bases and 8 bases, with 14 bases remaining between them. The DNA of the CDR3 is TGTGCCAGCATAGGGGGTGATGGCGAAAAACTGTTTTTT. Its translation: CASIGGDGEKLFF. The full variable domain, completed using reference TRBV28 and TRBJ1-4, is DVKVTQSSRYLVKRTGEKVFLECVQDMDHENMFWYRQDPGLGLRLIYFSYDVKMKEKGDIPEGYSVSREKKERFSLILESASTNQTSMYLCASIGGDGEKLFFGSGTQLSVL.

The chain couples TRBV7-8 to TRBJ2-7; 11 nucleotides align to TRBD2. The DNA end is more similar to TRBJ2-5, so the J call may be wrong. There are 15 residues in the CDR3. Germline V gene data show CDR1 as SGHVS and CDR2 as FQNEAQ. CDR3 sequence: CASSWASGGLETQYF. CDR3 bases: TGTGCCAGCAGCTGGGCTAGCGGGGGGCTGGAGACCCAGTACTTC.

The gene calls are TRBV12-3 or TRBV12-4 and TRBJ1-2; the D is unclear. The CDR3 length is 14 residues. The ends were cut back, 6 bases at V and 4 bases at J, with 15 bases in the middle. CDR3 amino acids: CASSPVGPGYGYTF. In nucleotides, the CDR3 is TGTGCCAGCAGCCCGGTCGGGCCAGGCTATGGCTACACCTTC.

The V and J genes are TRBV28 and TRBJ2-7; D is unresolved. The CDR3 covers 12 residues. V shed 4 bases and J shed 6 bases, with 10 bases lying between them. Germline V lookup: CDR1 MDHEN, CDR2 SYDVKM. The CDR3 coding sequence is TGTGCCAGCAGTTCTGGCATCCTCGAGCAGTACTTC. It specifies CASSSGILEQYF.

The chain has TRBV27 and TRBJ2-1, with D possibly being TRBD1 or TRBD2 (5 bases each). Germline V CDR1 and CDR2: MNHEY, SMNVEV (reference sequence). CDR3 length: 16 residues. V gave up 6 bases and J gave up 0 bases, with 15 bases separating them. CDR3 sequence reads: CASRAPRGYSYNEQFF. As DNA, the CDR3 is TGTGCCAGCAGGGCCCCCCGGGGCTACTCCTACAATGAGCAGTTCTTC.

This clonotype has at least ten counts. V is TRBV7-2 and J is TRBJ2-6; no clear D. Trimming removed 8 bases from V and 1 base from J, with 6 bases in between. Germline CDR1 and CDR2: SGHTA and FQGNSA. CDR3 length: 13 residues. In DNA, the CDR3 is TGTGCCAGCTCATGGTCTGGGGCCAACGTCCTGACTTTC. This codes for CASSWSGANVLTF.

The chain is built from TRBV5-6 and TRBJ2-5; a possible D gene is TRBD2 (6 bases). V was pared by 5 bases and J by 5 bases, with 13 bases between. This CDR3 is built from 13 residues. CDR1 is SGHDT, CDR2 YYEEEE, per germline. The chain's CDR3 is CASRRGGVETQYF. CDR3 coding DNA: TGTGCCAGCAGGAGAGGAGGGGTTGAGACCCAGTACTTC.

The chain couples TRBV7-2 to TRBJ1-5; D remains unclear. Germline V gene data show CDR1 as SGHTA and CDR2 as FQGNSA. Deletions cut 1 base from V and 0 bases from J, with 7 bases between. The CDR3 contains 15 residues. CDR3 nucleotide sequence: TGTGCCAGCAGCTTAGACTATAATAGCAATCAGCCCCAGCATTTT. The encoded protein is CASSLDYNSNQPQHF. The whole variable domain, filled in from reference TRBV7-2 and TRBJ1-5, reads GAGVSQSPSNKVTEKGKDVELRCDPISGHTALYWYRQSLGQGLEFLIYFQGNSAPDKSGLPSDRFSAERTGGSVSTLTIQRTQQEDSAVYLCASSLDYNSNQPQHFGDGTRLSIL.

This clonotype was counted only a few times. The V gene is TRBV12-3 or TRBV12-4, the J gene TRBJ2-1; 12 positions agree with TRBD2. With V trimmed by 5 bases and J by 2 bases, 13 bases remained unmatched. The CDR3 is made up of 19 amino acids. The CDR3 sequence is CASSTGTSGRSITYNEQFF. The DNA for the CDR3 is TGTGCCAGCAGTACAGGGACTAGCGGGCGGAGTATCACCTACAATGAGCAGTTCTTC.

V is TRBV5-1 and J is TRBJ2-1; 9 nucleotides agree with TRBD2. V gave up 1 base and J gave up 7 bases; unmatched junction bases: 6. Germline V gives CDR1 SGHRS, CDR2 YFSETQ. This CDR3 has 15 amino acids. CDR3 coding DNA: TGCGCCAGCAGCTTGAGGCTAGCGGGGCAGAATGAGCAGTTCTTC. This encodes CASSLRLAGQNEQFF. Together with reference TRBV5-1 and TRBJ2-1, the CDR3 gives the full variable domain: KAGVTQTPRYLIKTRGQQVTLSCSPISGHRSVSWYQQTPGQGLQFLFEYFSETQRNKGNFPGRFSGRQFSNSRSEMNVSTLELGDSALYLCASSLRLAGQNEQFFGPGTRLTVL.

This chain links TRBV20-1 with TRBJ2-1, with 10 bases aligning to TRBD2. This CDR3 has 15 residues. Germline assignment: CDR1 DFQATT and CDR2 SNEGSKA (reference sequence). J was trimmed by 7 bases and V by 4 bases; bases with no gene match: 10. In DNA form, the CDR3 reads TGCAGTGCTATACCAAGCGGGGGGGCCTGGAATGAGCAGTTCTTC. This sequence encodes CSAIPSGGAWNEQFF.

This clonotype has only a few counts. The chain combines TRBV10-3 with TRBJ2-1; TRBD1 agrees at 10 bases. The length of the CDR3 is 14 residues. Germline lookup yields CDR1 ENHRY and CDR2 SYGVKD. The trim removed 6 bases at V and 10 bases at J, leaving 9 bases unmatched. The CDR3 region has the DNA TGTGCCATCAGCACCGACAGGGGGCAAGGAGAGCAGTTCTTC. Translated, it gives CAISTDRGQGEQFF.

With respect to this clonotype: Germline and junction disagree at one end, which may indicate a read error. The genes are TRBV7-9 and TRBJ1-4; no firm D call. There are 15 residues in the CDR3. CDR1 SEHNR and CDR2 FQNEAQ come from the germline V gene (reference sequence). The CDR3 loop is CASSTSEITNEKPFF. The CDR3 DNA is TGTGCCAGCAGCACCTCAGAGATAACTAATGAAAAACCGTTTTTT.

The chain uses TRBV5-1 and TRBJ1-4, with TRBD1 matching 8 bases. Trimming took 0 bases from V and 0 from J; bases not matched to a gene: 4. Germline-derived CDR1 and CDR2 are SGHRS and YFSETQ. The CDR3 is 17 residues long. This chain's CDR3 is CASSLGAQGATNEKLFF. CDR3 coding DNA: TGCGCCAGCAGCTTGGGGGCACAGGGGGCAACTAATGAAAAACTGTTTTTT. The variable domain in full, with the rest retrieved from reference TRBV5-1 and TRBJ1-4, is KAGVTQTPRYLIKTRGQQVTLSCSPISGHRSVSWYQQTPGQGLQFLFEYFSETQRNKGNFPGRFSGRQFSNSRSEMNVSTLELGDSALYLCASSLGAQGATNEKLFFGSGTQLSVL.

This sequence joins TRBV7-2 and TRBJ1-5; D not resolved. From germline, CDR1 is SGHTA and CDR2 FQGNSA. The V end was cut by 7 bases, the J end by 5 bases, with 18 bases between. The CDR3 sequence is 15 residues long. The CDR3 DNA sequence: TGTGCCAGCAACACGATCGGCAGGATGTATCAGCCCCAGCATTTT. Translated: CASNTIGRMYQPQHF.

The chain joins TRBV4-3 to TRBJ1-1; no reliable D call. The CDR3 runs 14 residues. V lost 4 bases and J lost 1, with 10 bases in between. Germline CDR1 LGHNA, CDR2 YSLEER. The CDR3 region has the DNA TGCGCCAGCAGCCTCTCATTCGGGAACACTGAAGCTTTCTTT. Amino acids: CASSLSFGNTEAFF.

The DNA of the CDR3 is TGCGCCAGCAGCTTGGGTACGGGCCCCTACAATGAGCAGTACTTC. Translated: CASSLGTGPYNEQYF. The rearrangement links TRBV5-1 to TRBJ2-1; D gene ambiguous. Gene TRBJ2-7 matches the end of the DNA better, so the J call may be wrong. The length of the CDR3 is 15 residues. Germline-derived CDR1 and CDR2 are SGHRS and YFSETQ.

This chain joins TRBV9 and TRBJ2-1; D unclear. The length of the CDR3 is 14 residues. Trimming left V 3 bases short and J 7 bases short, with 14 bases between. Germline V CDR1 and CDR2: SGDLS, YYNGEE. This chain's CDR3 is CASSGPNTENEQFF. The DNA for the CDR3 is TGTGCCAGCAGCGGGCCCAACACGGAGAATGAGCAGTTCTTC.

This chain joins TRBV20-1 and TRBJ2-7; no firm D call. The length of the CDR3 is 14 residues. Trimming took 1 base from V and 6 from J, leaving 16 bases between them. Germline V CDR1 and CDR2: DFQATT, SNEGSKA (reference sequence). The DNA of the CDR3 is TGCAGTGCTAGAGCTGGACGGTTATCGGGCGAGCAGTACTTC. Encoded protein: CSARAGRLSGEQYF.

The V call is TRBV28, the J call TRBJ2-5; D perhaps matches TRBD1 (6 bases). CDR1 is MDHEN and CDR2 is SYDVKM in the germline V gene. The CDR3 runs 15 residues. Between the trimmed V and J ends, which lost 3 bases and 5 bases, there was a span of 16 bases. Here the CDR3 DNA reads TGTGCCAGCAGTTTCACTACAGGGCTAACGGAGACCCAGTACTTC. As protein: CASSFTTGLTETQYF.

Only a few counts were recorded for this clonotype. V is TRBV3-1 and J is TRBJ2-5; unclear D gene. Looked up from germline, CDR1 is LGHDT and CDR2 is YNNKEL (reference sequence). The V end was cut by 0 bases, the J end by 4 bases, with 9 bases between. The CDR3 runs to 14 residues. CDR3 coding DNA: TGTGCCAGCAGCCAAGATGTGGTGGGAGAGACCCAGTACTTC. Its translation is CASSQDVVGETQYF.

The chain joins TRBV2 to TRBJ1-1; D is unresolved. The V gene's germline CDR1 is SNHLY and CDR2 FYNNEI. This CDR3 contains 11 residues. The V end lost 7 bases, the J end lost 4 bases, and 7 bases lay between the germline ends. As DNA, the CDR3 is TGTGCCAGCAAGAGTGGCACTGAAGCTTTCTTT. Translating gives CASKSGTEAFF.